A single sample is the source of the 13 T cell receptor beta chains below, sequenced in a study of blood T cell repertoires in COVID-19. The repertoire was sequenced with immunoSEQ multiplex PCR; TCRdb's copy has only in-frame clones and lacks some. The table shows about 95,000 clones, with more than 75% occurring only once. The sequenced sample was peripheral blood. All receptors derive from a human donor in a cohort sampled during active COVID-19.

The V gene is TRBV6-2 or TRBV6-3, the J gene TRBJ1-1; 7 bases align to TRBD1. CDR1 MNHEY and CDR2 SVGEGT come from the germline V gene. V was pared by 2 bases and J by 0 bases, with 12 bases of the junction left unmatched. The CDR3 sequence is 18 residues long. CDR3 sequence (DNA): TGTGCCAGCAGTTACGAATTAGACAGGGAAGTGATGAACACTGAAGCTTTCTTT. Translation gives CASSYELDREVMNTEAFF.

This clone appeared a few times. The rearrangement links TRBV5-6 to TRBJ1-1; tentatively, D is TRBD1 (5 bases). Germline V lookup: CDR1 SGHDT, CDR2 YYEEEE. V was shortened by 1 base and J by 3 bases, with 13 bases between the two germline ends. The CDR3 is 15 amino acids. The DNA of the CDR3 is TGTGCCAGCAGCTTGACAGGTGGAATGGACACTGAAGCTTTCTTT. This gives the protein CASSLTGGMDTEAFF.

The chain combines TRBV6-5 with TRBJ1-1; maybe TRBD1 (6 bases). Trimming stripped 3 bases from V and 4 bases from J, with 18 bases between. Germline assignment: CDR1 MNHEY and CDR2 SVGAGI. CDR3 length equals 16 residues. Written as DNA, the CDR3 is TGTGCCAGCAGTTATAGCGGGGGGCGAGTTAGCACTGAAGCTTTCTTT. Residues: CASSYSGGRVSTEAFF.

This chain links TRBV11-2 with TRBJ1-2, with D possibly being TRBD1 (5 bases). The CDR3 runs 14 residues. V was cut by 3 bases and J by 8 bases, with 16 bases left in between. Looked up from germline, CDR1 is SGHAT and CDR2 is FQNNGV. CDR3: CASSFSLEGAGYTF. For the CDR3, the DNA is TGTGCCAGCAGCTTTAGTTTGGAAGGGGCGGGCTACACCTTC.

Here the CDR3 reads CASTWERGETQYF. In DNA form, the CDR3 reads TGTGCCAGCACCTGGGAGCGGGGGGAGACCCAGTACTTC. The J gene is TRBJ2-5, the V gene TRBV6-5; 8 bases fit TRBD2. This CDR3 contains 13 residues. After removal of 7 bases from V and 5 bases from J, the junction contained 6 bases not matched to a gene. Per the germline V gene, CDR1 is MNHEY and CDR2 is SVGAGI.

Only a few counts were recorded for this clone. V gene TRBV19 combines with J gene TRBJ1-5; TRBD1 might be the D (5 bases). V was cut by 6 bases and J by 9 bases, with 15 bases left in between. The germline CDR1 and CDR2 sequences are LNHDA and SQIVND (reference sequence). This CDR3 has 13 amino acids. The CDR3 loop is CASSLTGRRPQHF. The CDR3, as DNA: TGTGCCAGTAGCCTTACAGGTCGTCGGCCCCAGCATTTT.

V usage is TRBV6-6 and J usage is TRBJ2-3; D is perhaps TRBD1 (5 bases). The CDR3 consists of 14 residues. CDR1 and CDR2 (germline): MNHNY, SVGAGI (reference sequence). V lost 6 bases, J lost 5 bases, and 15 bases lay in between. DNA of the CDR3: TGTGCCAGCAGCTCCCTTGAAAGGGGAGATACGCAGTATTTT. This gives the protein CASSSLERGDTQYF.

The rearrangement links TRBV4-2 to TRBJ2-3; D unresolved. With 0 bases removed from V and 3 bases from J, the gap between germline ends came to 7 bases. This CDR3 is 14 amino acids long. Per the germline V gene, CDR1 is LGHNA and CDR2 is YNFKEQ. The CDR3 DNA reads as TGTGCCAGCAGCCAAGAAAAACTTACAGATACGCAGTATTTT. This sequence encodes CASSQEKLTDTQYF.

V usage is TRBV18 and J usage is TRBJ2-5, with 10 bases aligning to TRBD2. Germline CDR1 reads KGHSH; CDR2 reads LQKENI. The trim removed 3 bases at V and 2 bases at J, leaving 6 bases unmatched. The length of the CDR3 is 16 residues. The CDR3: CASSPTSGDIQETQYF. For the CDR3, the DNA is TGTGCCAGCTCACCCACTAGCGGGGACATACAAGAGACCCAGTACTTC.

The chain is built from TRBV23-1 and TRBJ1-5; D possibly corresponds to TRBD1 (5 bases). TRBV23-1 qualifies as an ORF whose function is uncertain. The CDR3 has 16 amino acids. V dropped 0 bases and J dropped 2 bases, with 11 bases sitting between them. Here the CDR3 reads CASSQSGGVGNQPQHF. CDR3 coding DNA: TGCGCCAGCAGTCAATCGGGAGGGGTCGGCAATCAGCCCCAGCATTTT.

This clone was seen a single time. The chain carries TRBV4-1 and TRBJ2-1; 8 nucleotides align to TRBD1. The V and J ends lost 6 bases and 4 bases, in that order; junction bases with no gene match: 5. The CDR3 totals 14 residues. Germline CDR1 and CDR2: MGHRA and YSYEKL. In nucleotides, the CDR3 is TGCGCCAGCAGTTCAGGGGGCGAGTACAATGAGCAGTTCTTC. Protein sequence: CASSSGGEYNEQFF.

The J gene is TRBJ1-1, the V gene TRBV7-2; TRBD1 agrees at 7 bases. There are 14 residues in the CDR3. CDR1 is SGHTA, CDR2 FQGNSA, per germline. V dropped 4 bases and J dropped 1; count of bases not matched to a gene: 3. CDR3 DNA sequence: TGTGCCAGCAGCTCAGGGGGTGCGAACACTGAAGCTTTCTTT. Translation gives CASSSGGANTEAFF.

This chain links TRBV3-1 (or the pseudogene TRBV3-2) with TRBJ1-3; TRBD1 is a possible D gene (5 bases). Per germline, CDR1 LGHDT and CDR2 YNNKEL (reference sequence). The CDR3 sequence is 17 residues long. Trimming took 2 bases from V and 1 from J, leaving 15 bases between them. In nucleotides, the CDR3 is TGTGCCAGCAGCCAATCCCGGAGCAGGGCTTCTGGAAACACCATATATTTT. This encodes CASSQSRSRASGNTIYF.